Listed below are T cell receptor beta chains from one sample, sequenced in a study of blood T cell repertoires in COVID-19. TCRdb's copy holds only in-frame clones and misses some; the assay was immunoSEQ multiplex PCR. This sample yields roughly 300,000 clones, of which over 75% are seen a single time; about 5.4% belongs to the top ten. The material sequenced was PBMCs or T cells enriched from blood (not recorded which). These receptors all come from a woman in her thirties who had recovered from COVID-19. The CDR3 runs from the conserved cysteine through the conserved F or W. Fields, in order: clone size, J gene, D gene, V gene, CDR3 protein, CDR3 DNA. A D gene is named only where the DNA matches it firmly. Only some rows state a clone size, as once, few, many or a class for expanded clones.

clone_size: -
j_call: TRBJ2-7
d_call: TRBD1
v_call: TRBV27
cdr3_aa: CASSLASDRLNEQYF
cdr3_nt: TGTGCCAGCAGTTTAGCCTCGGACAGGCTCAACGAGCAGTACTTC

clone_size: -
j_call: TRBJ2-5
d_call: TRBD2
v_call: TRBV3-1/TRBV3-2
cdr3_aa: CASSRDLAGGAETQYF
cdr3_nt: TGTGCCAGCAGCCGAGACCTAGCGGGGGGGGCAGAGACCCAGTACTTC

clone_size: -
j_call: TRBJ1-1
d_call: -
v_call: TRBV7-2
cdr3_aa: CASSPVGWDTEAFF
cdr3_nt: TGTGCCAGCAGCCCCGTCGGGTGGGACACTGAAGCTTTCTTT

clone_size: -
j_call: TRBJ1-5
d_call: TRBD1
v_call: TRBV11-2
cdr3_aa: CASSLGTVSNQPQHF
cdr3_nt: TGTGCCAGCAGCTTGGGGACAGTTAGCAATCAGCCCCAGCATTTT

clone_size: -
j_call: TRBJ2-5
d_call: TRBD1
v_call: TRBV5-6
cdr3_aa: CASSYRDSWTQYF
cdr3_nt: TGTGCCAGCAGCTACCGGGACAGCTGGACCCAGTACTTC

clone_size: -
j_call: TRBJ1-2
d_call: TRBD1
v_call: TRBV3-1/TRBV3-2
cdr3_aa: CASSQATGLRYGYTF
cdr3_nt: TGTGCCAGCAGCCAAGCGACAGGGCTGAGGTATGGCTACACCTTC

clone_size: once
j_call: TRBJ2-5
d_call: -
v_call: TRBV6-5
cdr3_aa: CASSRGETQYF
cdr3_nt: TGTGCCAGCTCCCGGGGGGAGACCCAGTACTTC

clone_size: -
j_call: TRBJ1-1
d_call: -
v_call: TRBV5-1
cdr3_aa: CASSFGGVGPEAFF
cdr3_nt: TGCGCCAGCAGCTTTGGGGGGGTAGGCCCTGAAGCTTTCTTT

clone_size: -
j_call: TRBJ1-2
d_call: TRBD1
v_call: TRBV10-3
cdr3_aa: CAISEEDRSLNYGYTF
cdr3_nt: TGTGCCATCAGTGAGGAGGACAGGTCGTTAAACTATGGCTACACCTTC

clone_size: -
j_call: TRBJ2-2
d_call: TRBD1
v_call: TRBV30
cdr3_aa: CAWATGQGGRELFF
cdr3_nt: TGTGCCTGGGCCACGGGACAGGGCGGCCGGGAGCTGTTTTTT

clone_size: -
j_call: TRBJ1-1
d_call: -
v_call: TRBV5-1
cdr3_aa: CASSLGQKNTEAFF
cdr3_nt: TGCGCCAGCAGCTTGGGACAGAAGAACACTGAAGCTTTCTTT

clone_size: few
j_call: TRBJ1-1
d_call: TRBD1
v_call: TRBV18
cdr3_aa: CASSFTTGVATEAFF
cdr3_nt: TGTGCCAGCTCATTTACCACAGGGGTCGCCACTGAAGCTTTCTTT

clone_size: -
j_call: TRBJ1-2
d_call: -
v_call: TRBV7-2
cdr3_aa: CASRQNYGYTF
cdr3_nt: TGTGCCAGCAGGCAGAACTATGGCTACACCTTC

clone_size: -
j_call: TRBJ1-6
d_call: -
v_call: TRBV7-2
cdr3_aa: CASSSETDNSPLHF
cdr3_nt: TGTGCCAGCAGCTCAGAGACAGATAATTCACCCCTCCACTTT

clone_size: -
j_call: TRBJ1-1
d_call: -
v_call: TRBV7-9
cdr3_aa: CASSEASRWGQEAFF
cdr3_nt: TGTGCCAGCAGCGAGGCGTCAAGGTGGGGGCAAGAAGCTTTCTTT

clone_size: -
j_call: TRBJ1-1
d_call: -
v_call: TRBV27
cdr3_aa: CASSPRGGLAMNTEAFF
cdr3_nt: TGTGCCAGCAGTCCTCGCGGCGGACTAGCGATGAACACTGAAGCTTTCTTT

clone_size: once
j_call: TRBJ1-1
d_call: -
v_call: TRBV9
cdr3_aa: CASSVVPEYEAFF
cdr3_nt: TGTGCCAGCAGCGTAGTCCCGGAGTATGAAGCTTTCTTT

clone_size: -
j_call: TRBJ1-1
d_call: -
v_call: TRBV7-9
cdr3_aa: CASRGAEAFF
cdr3_nt: TGTGCCAGCAGAGGGGCTGAAGCTTTCTTT

clone_size: -
j_call: TRBJ1-5
d_call: -
v_call: TRBV4-1
cdr3_aa: CASSPTPSNQPQHF
cdr3_nt: TGCGCCAGCAGCCCGACACCTAGCAATCAGCCCCAGCATTTT

clone_size: -
j_call: TRBJ1-3
d_call: -
v_call: TRBV3-1/TRBV3-2
cdr3_aa: CASSPPGAFGNTIYF
cdr3_nt: TGTGCCAGCAGCCCGCCCGGTGCCTTCGGAAACACCATATATTTT

clone_size: -
j_call: TRBJ2-5
d_call: -
v_call: TRBV11-2
cdr3_aa: CASSSLGGPTSQETQYF
cdr3_nt: TGTGCCAGCAGCTCATTGGGGGGGCCGACCTCCCAAGAGACCCAGTACTTC

clone_size: once
j_call: TRBJ1-5
d_call: -
v_call: TRBV2
cdr3_aa: CASSGHLLDQPQHF
cdr3_nt: TGTGCCAGCAGTGGTCACCTTCTAGACCAGCCCCAGCATTTT

clone_size: -
j_call: TRBJ1-6
d_call: -
v_call: TRBV5-6
cdr3_aa: CASSAGLVDSPLHF
cdr3_nt: TGTGCCAGCAGCGCGGGACTGGTAGATTCACCCCTCCACTTT

clone_size: once
j_call: TRBJ1-1
d_call: TRBD1
v_call: TRBV5-1
cdr3_aa: CASSPWTGANTEAFF
cdr3_nt: TGCGCCAGCAGCCCCTGGACAGGGGCGAACACTGAAGCTTTCTTT

clone_size: -
j_call: TRBJ2-5
d_call: TRBD2
v_call: TRBV7-9
cdr3_aa: CASSLEVGGVQETQYF
cdr3_nt: TGTGCCAGCAGCTTAGAGGTCGGGGGGGTCCAGGAGACCCAGTACTTC

clone_size: -
j_call: TRBJ2-5
d_call: -
v_call: TRBV2
cdr3_aa: CASRPTGGETQYF
cdr3_nt: TGTGCCAGCAGGCCGACAGGTGGTGAGACCCAGTACTTC

clone_size: -
j_call: TRBJ2-2
d_call: -
v_call: TRBV11-2
cdr3_aa: CASSLAMAGRTTGELFF
cdr3_nt: TGTGCCAGCAGCTTAGCAATGGCAGGGAGGACCACCGGGGAGCTGTTTTTT

clone_size: -
j_call: TRBJ2-1
d_call: TRBD2
v_call: TRBV11-1
cdr3_aa: CASSFQRGRYNEQFF
cdr3_nt: TGTGCCAGCAGCTTCCAGCGGGGGAGATACAATGAGCAGTTCTTC

clone_size: -
j_call: TRBJ1-2
d_call: -
v_call: TRBV7-2
cdr3_aa: CASSIQGSNYGYTF
cdr3_nt: TGTGCCAGCAGTATACAGGGTTCCAACTATGGCTACACCTTC

clone_size: once
j_call: TRBJ1-2
d_call: -
v_call: TRBV2
cdr3_aa: CASYTGFIRMGYTF
cdr3_nt: TGTGCCAGCTATACAGGGTTTATAAGGATGGGCTACACCTTC

clone_size: -
j_call: TRBJ1-5
d_call: -
v_call: TRBV6-2/TRBV6-3
cdr3_aa: CASSFINSNQPQHF
cdr3_nt: TGTGCCAGCAGTTTTATTAATAGCAATCAGCCCCAGCATTTT

clone_size: -
j_call: TRBJ2-3
d_call: -
v_call: TRBV9
cdr3_aa: CASSVVAVSTDTQYF
cdr3_nt: TGTGCCAGCAGCGTAGTGGCTGTCAGCACAGATACGCAGTATTTT

clone_size: -
j_call: TRBJ1-2
d_call: -
v_call: TRBV29-1
cdr3_aa: CSVEQGYGYTF
cdr3_nt: TGCAGCGTTGAACAGGGCTATGGCTACACCTTC

clone_size: -
j_call: TRBJ1-5
d_call: -
v_call: TRBV19
cdr3_aa: CASTITAGGNQPQHF
cdr3_nt: TGTGCCAGTACCATCACCGCCGGGGGCAATCAGCCCCAGCATTTT

clone_size: -
j_call: TRBJ1-1
d_call: TRBD1
v_call: TRBV12-3/TRBV12-4
cdr3_aa: CAAFQGGNTEAFF
cdr3_nt: TGTGCCGCTTTTCAGGGGGGTAACACTGAAGCTTTCTTT

clone_size: once
j_call: TRBJ1-6
d_call: -
v_call: TRBV5-8
cdr3_aa: CASSSGGVSSPLHF
cdr3_nt: TGTGCCAGCAGCTCGGGAGGGGTTAGCTCACCCCTCCACTTT

clone_size: -
j_call: TRBJ2-5
d_call: -
v_call: TRBV23-1
cdr3_aa: CARCRGIGLRETQYF
cdr3_nt: TGCGCCAGGTGCCGGGGGATTGGGTTGCGGGAGACCCAGTACTTC

clone_size: few
j_call: TRBJ1-1
d_call: -
v_call: TRBV6-5
cdr3_aa: CASSYWNGGTEAFF
cdr3_nt: TGTGCCAGCAGTTACTGGAACGGGGGGACTGAAGCTTTCTTT

clone_size: -
j_call: TRBJ1-2
d_call: -
v_call: TRBV5-5
cdr3_aa: CASSPGTPNYGYTF
cdr3_nt: TGTGCCAGCAGCCCCGGGACACCTAACTATGGCTACACCTTC

clone_size: -
j_call: TRBJ2-7
d_call: TRBD1
v_call: TRBV7-9
cdr3_aa: CASSRPTGGKYEQYF
cdr3_nt: TGTGCCAGCAGCCGACCGACAGGGGGGAAATACGAGCAGTACTTC

clone_size: -
j_call: TRBJ2-7
d_call: TRBD1
v_call: TRBV12-3/TRBV12-4
cdr3_aa: CATRRTGVGEQYF
cdr3_nt: TGTGCCACAAGAAGAACAGGGGTGGGGGAGCAGTACTTC

clone_size: once
j_call: TRBJ1-5
d_call: -
v_call: TRBV2
cdr3_aa: CASSDISNQPQHF
cdr3_nt: TGTGCCAGCAGTGACATTAGCAATCAGCCCCAGCATTTT

clone_size: -
j_call: TRBJ2-5
d_call: -
v_call: TRBV9
cdr3_aa: CASSVAGGQETQYF
cdr3_nt: TGTGCCAGCAGCGTAGCCGGGGGCCAAGAGACCCAGTACTTC

clone_size: -
j_call: TRBJ2-1
d_call: -
v_call: TRBV9
cdr3_aa: CASSEGSANEQFF
cdr3_nt: TGTGCCAGCAGCGAAGGGAGCGCCAATGAGCAGTTCTTC